This TCR beta chain derives from a study of STAT3 mutations in large granular lymphocyte leukemia. Study overall: Immunosuppressive therapy was given to more than half of T-LGLL patients. Notes on the study in general: At least one immunodominant TCR beta clonotype appeared in every T-cell large granular lymphocyte leukemia patient. Clonal expansion was inferred from samples taken at other timepoints. In 6 of 18 patients, new TCR clonotypes emerged after therapy. Variable sampling intervals and differing treatment regimens complicated linking therapy response to TCR clonal burden changes.

Using immunoSEQ multiplex PCR, the repertoire was profiled, and TCRdb retains in-frame clones only, with some absent. Here the sample spans thousands of clones, roughly 90% being singletons. Regarding this clone: What it recognizes is unknown.

Per the germline V gene, CDR1 is SQVTM and CDR2 is ANQGSEA. The V gene lost 6 bases and the J gene lost 7 bases, with 16 bases spanning the gap. The CDR3 is made up of 12 amino acids. This receptor was identified in a man aged 60-69 years with T-cell large granular lymphocyte leukemia. Some clones in this sample may be carry-over from other donors' samples. The sequencing sample was made of peripheral blood mononuclear cells. V and J are TRBV29-1 and TRBJ2-7; D is ambiguous. CDR3 amino acids: CSVETALGEQYF. CDR3 in DNA: TGCAGCGTCGAAACGGCCCTGGGGGAGCAGTACTTC.